Each of the 12 T cell receptor beta chains below was sequenced from the same sample in a study of T cells in women clearing cervical HPV infection. The repertoire was sequenced with immunoSEQ multiplex PCR; TCRdb's copy has only in-frame clones and lacks some. The repertoire table contains under 35,000 clones. Specimen: blood buffy coat. These TCRs come from a woman between 18 and 70 years old with a cervical HPV16 infection that either progressed to CIN3+ or cleared (not recorded which).

For this clone: Read sequence stops 3 residues before the CDR3 end, and the germline J gene provides the missing end. V gene TRBV29-1 combines with J gene TRBJ2-3; possibly TRBD1 for D (7 bases). Germline values: CDR1 SQVTM, CDR2 ANQGSEA. CDR3 length: 14 residues. Trimming took 6 bases from V and 6 from J, leaving 19 bases between them. The DNA read from the CDR3 is TGCAGCGTCCTGGGGGGCAGGGGGGTTGATACG. Its translation is CSVLGGRGVDT. The entire CDR3 is CSVLGGRGVDTQYF.

In the case of this clone: The CDR3 is cut off 3 residues early in the read; its end comes from the germline J gene. The chain combines TRBV2 with TRBJ2-7; TRBD2 matches at 12 bases. V was pared by 7 bases and J by 6 bases, with 10 bases of the junction left unmatched. The CDR3 totals 15 residues. Per the germline V gene, CDR1 is SNHLY and CDR2 is FYNNEI. The CDR3 spells CASTMTSGSSSEQYF. The sequenced part of the CDR3 DNA is TGTGCCAGCACTATGACTAGCGGGAGCTCTAGCGAG.

Concerning this clone: The read terminates 3 residues ahead of where the CDR3 ends, so the germline J gene completes it. V is TRBV20-1 and J is TRBJ2-7, with 8 nucleotides matching TRBD2. CDR1 and CDR2 from the germline V gene are DFQATT and SNEGSKA (reference sequence). With 4 bases clipped from V and 5 bases from J, the junction kept 4 bases outside the gene matches. The CDR3 totals 12 residues. The CDR3 protein is CSANRGGHEQYF. Partial CDR3 DNA: TGCAGTGCTAATCGGGGGGGCCACGAG.

A remark on this clone: Read sequence stops 3 residues before the CDR3 end, and the germline J gene provides the missing end. J is TRBJ1-5 and V is TRBV19; a possible D gene is TRBD1 (5 bases). V lost 6 bases to trimming and J lost 0 bases, with 9 bases between them. The CDR3 is 14 residues long. CDR1 is LNHDA, CDR2 SQIVND, per germline (reference sequence). The CDR3 spells CASSSTASNQPQHF. CDR3 DNA, as far as it was read: TGTGCCAGTAGCTCGACAGCTAGCAATCAGCCC.

A remark on this clone: Sequencing ends 3 residues short of the CDR3 end; the germline J gene provides the rest. This chain links TRBV19 with TRBJ1-2; D is unclear. Looked up from germline, CDR1 is LNHDA and CDR2 is SQIVND (reference sequence). This CDR3 has 11 residues. The germline V and J ends were trimmed by 5 bases and 4 bases, with 5 bases remaining between them. The CDR3 protein is CASSYGYGYTF. Partial CDR3 DNA: TGTGCCAGTAGTTACGGCTATGGC.

As concerns this clone: The CDR3 extends 3 residues past the end of the read, so its final part is completed from the germline J gene. The V and J genes are TRBV5-1 and TRBJ1-5; D may be TRBD1 (5 bases). Germline V lookup: CDR1 SGHRS, CDR2 YFSETQ. This CDR3 contains 13 residues. Trimming took off 0 bases at V and 7 bases at J, with 8 bases between the two ends. The covered CDR3 bases are TGCGCCAGCAGCTTGGAAAGGGGCCAGCCC. Translated: CASSLERGQP. The full CDR3 protein is CASSLERGQPQHF.

Comment on this clone: The read falls 3 residues short of the CDR3 end, and the missing part is taken from the germline J gene. The rearrangement uses TRBV2 and TRBJ1-2; tentative D call: TRBD1 (5 bases). The CDR3 loop spans 17 amino acids. CDR1 SNHLY and CDR2 FYNNEI come from the germline V gene. The DNA read from the CDR3 is TGTGCCAGCAGTGAGCGGACTAGCGGGACGGGGCGCGACGAC. This codes for CASSERTSGTGRDD. The full CDR3 is CASSERTSGTGRDDYTF.

The CDR3 region is CASSLAGGTRGTQYF. The DNA read from the CDR3 is TGTGCCAGCAGTTTAGCGGGAGGCACTCGTGGGACC. The chain couples TRBV28 to TRBJ2-5; 8 nucleotides agree with TRBD2. The read gets to within 3 residues of the CDR3 end, and the germline J gene fills in the rest. CDR1 and CDR2 from the germline V gene are MDHEN and SYDVKM. This CDR3 spans 15 amino acids. Unmatched junction bases numbered 9, after V lost 2 bases and J lost 7 bases.

In regard to this clone: The read ends 3 residues before the CDR3 terminus; that terminus is restored from the germline J gene. The chain couples TRBV7-9 to TRBJ2-3; 11 bases map to TRBD1. This CDR3 has 14 residues. Germline V gene lookup returns CDR1 SEHNR and CDR2 FQNEAQ (reference sequence). CDR3 amino acids: CASSRTGGGETQYF. The DNA read from the CDR3 is TGTGCCAGCAGCAGGACAGGGGGCGGAGAGACG.

Worth noting for this clone: Read sequence stops 3 residues before the CDR3 end, and the germline J gene provides the missing end. The V gene is TRBV29-1, the J gene TRBJ2-3; tentative D call: TRBD1 (5 bases). The CDR3 is made up of 14 amino acids. Per the germline V gene, CDR1 is SQVTM and CDR2 is ANQGSEA. CDR3 DNA (partial): TGCAGCGTTCGCCAGGGAACAGGCAATCAGCCG. The encoded protein is CSVRQGTGNQP. The entire CDR3 sequence reads CSVRQGTGNQPQYF.

Comments on this clone: Coverage ceases 3 residues before the CDR3 finishes, and the germline J gene fills in the end. The V call is TRBV7-2, the J call TRBJ2-1, with 8 bases matching TRBD2. V trimming: 0 bases; J trimming: 8 bases; junction bases outside the gene matches: 9. The germline V gene has CDR1 SGHTA and CDR2 FQGNSA. The CDR3 runs to 16 residues. This CDR3 reads CASSLAGRREAYEQFF. Partial CDR3 DNA: TGTGCCAGCAGCTTAGCCGGGCGGCGGGAGGCTTATGAG. The full variable domain, completed using reference TRBV7-2 and TRBJ2-1, is GAGVSQSPSNKVTEKGKDVELRCDPISGHTALYWYRQSLGQGLEFLIYFQGNSAPDKSGLPSDRFSAERTGGSVSTLTIQRTQQEDSAVYLCASSLAGRREAYEQFFGPGTRLTVL.

As to this clone: The read ends 3 residues early relative to the CDR3; the germline J gene fills the gap. The genes are TRBV6-1 and TRBJ2-7; TRBD2 matches at 9 bases. This CDR3 contains 15 residues. Germline trimming cut 3 bases from V and 3 bases from J; bases unmatched to any gene: 6. Germline-derived CDR1 and CDR2 are MNHNS and SASEGT. CDR3 DNA (partial): TGTGCCAGCAGTGAGACTAGCGGAAAACTCTACGAG. Translating it yields CASSETSGKLYE. The whole CDR3 region reads CASSETSGKLYEQYF.